This T cell receptor beta chain was identified in a study of T-cell reconstitution after alpha-beta-depleted transplantation in children. There are 14 residues in the CDR3. Trimming took 6 bases from V and 5 from J, leaving 13 bases between them. TCRbeta library construction was performed incorporating unique molecular identifiers. In TCRdb, the PCR reads were re-called with MiXCR into one record per CDR3 protein. The sample records around 240,000 distinct CDR3 sequences, approximately 9.9% being singletons. The material was PBMCs from the stem cell graft donor, obtained from the stem cell graft. The genes are TRBV12-3 or TRBV12-4 and TRBJ1-4; maybe TRBD1 (5 bases). This clonotype originated in a human donor who donated a stem cell graft to a child with SCID. The CDR3 protein is CASSLRAGNEKLFF. CDR3 in DNA: TGTGCCAGCAGCCTCAGGGCCGGGAATGAAAAACTGTTTTTT.